The source of this T cell receptor beta chain is a study of OX40 agonist ivuxolimab in advanced cancers. Study-wide context: An anti-OX40 (CD134) antibody with agonistic activity, ivuxolimab, was administered to patients. While on treatment, patients had intravenous ivuxolimab at 0.01 to 10 mg/kg every 2 weeks.

Findings and limits, study-wide: Low normalized T-cell clonal expansion also characterized some of the nonresponders. The CD4+ and CD8+ T cells in the blood had expanded clonally by week 6 at 0.1 to 3.0 mg/kg.

Some clones are missing from TCRdb's copy, which holds only in-frame ones; the method was immunoSEQ multiplex PCR. Found here are 65,000 to 70,000 clones, 80% of them singletons; the top ten hold about 2.2%. In the case of this clone: Its target is not known.

Germline assignment: CDR1 MGHRA and CDR2 YSYEKL. The CDR3 totals 15 residues. The V gene lost 3 bases and the J gene lost 4 bases, with 15 bases spanning the gap. The receptor's source is an adult with an advanced solid tumor such as melanoma, head and neck, liver or kidney cancer. J is TRBJ1-1 and V is TRBV4-1; D remains ambiguous. Here the sequenced sample was CD4+ or CD8+ T cells sorted from blood, taken in a trial of the OX40 agonist ivuxolimab. The CDR3 is CASSQTRARGTEAFF. The CDR3, as DNA: TGCGCCAGCAGCCAGACCCGGGCGCGGGGCACTGAAGCTTTCTTT.